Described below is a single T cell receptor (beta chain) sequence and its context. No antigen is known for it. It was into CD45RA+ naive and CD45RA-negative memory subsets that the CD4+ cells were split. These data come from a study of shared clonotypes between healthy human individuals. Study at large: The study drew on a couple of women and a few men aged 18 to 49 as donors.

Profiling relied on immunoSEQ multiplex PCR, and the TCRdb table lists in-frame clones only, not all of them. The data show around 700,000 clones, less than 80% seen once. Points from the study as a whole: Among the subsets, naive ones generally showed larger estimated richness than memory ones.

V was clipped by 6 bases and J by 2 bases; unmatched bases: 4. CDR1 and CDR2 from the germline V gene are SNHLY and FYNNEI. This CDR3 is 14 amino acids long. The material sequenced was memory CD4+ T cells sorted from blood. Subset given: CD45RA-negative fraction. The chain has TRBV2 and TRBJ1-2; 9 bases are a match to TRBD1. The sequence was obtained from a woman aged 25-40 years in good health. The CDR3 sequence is CASSVQGANYGYTF. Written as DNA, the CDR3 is TGTGCCAGCAGCGTACAGGGGGCCAACTATGGCTACACCTTC.